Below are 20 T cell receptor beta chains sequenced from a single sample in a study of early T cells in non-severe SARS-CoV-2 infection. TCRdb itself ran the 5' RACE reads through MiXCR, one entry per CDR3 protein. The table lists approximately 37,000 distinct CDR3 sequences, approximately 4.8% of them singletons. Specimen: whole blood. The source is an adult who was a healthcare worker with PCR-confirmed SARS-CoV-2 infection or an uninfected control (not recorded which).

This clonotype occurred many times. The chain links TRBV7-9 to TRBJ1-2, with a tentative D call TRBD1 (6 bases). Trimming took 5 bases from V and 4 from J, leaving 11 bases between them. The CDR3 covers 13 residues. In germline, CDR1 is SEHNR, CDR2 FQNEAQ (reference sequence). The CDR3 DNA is TGTGCCAGCAGCCGACAGGAAGTCTATGGCTACACCTTC. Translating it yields CASSRQEVYGYTF.

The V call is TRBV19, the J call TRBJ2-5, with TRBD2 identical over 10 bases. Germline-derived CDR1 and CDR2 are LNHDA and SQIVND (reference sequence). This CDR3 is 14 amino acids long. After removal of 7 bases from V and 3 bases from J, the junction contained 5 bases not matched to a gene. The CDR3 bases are TGTGCCAGTACCCGCGGGACTAGCGAAGAGACCCAGTACTTC. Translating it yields CASTRGTSEETQYF. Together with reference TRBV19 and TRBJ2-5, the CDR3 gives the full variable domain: DGGITQSPKYLFRKEGQNVTLSCEQNLNHDAMYWYRQDPGQGLRLIYYSQIVNDFQKGDIAEGYSVSREKKESFPLTVTSAQKNPTAFYLCASTRGTSEETQYFGPGTRLLVL.

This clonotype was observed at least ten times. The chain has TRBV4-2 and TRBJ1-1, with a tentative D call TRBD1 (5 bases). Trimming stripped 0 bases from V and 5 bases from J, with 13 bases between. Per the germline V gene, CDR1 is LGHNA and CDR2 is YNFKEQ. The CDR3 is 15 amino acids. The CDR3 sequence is CASSQDFWTPTEAFF. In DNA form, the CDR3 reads TGTGCCAGCAGCCAAGATTTTTGGACACCGACTGAAGCTTTCTTT.

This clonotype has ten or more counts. The CDR3, as DNA: TGCAGTGCTAGACTTCAGAGTAACACTGAAGCTTTCTTT. This codes for CSARLQSNTEAFF. J is TRBJ1-1 and V is TRBV20-1; D not certain. There are 13 residues in the CDR3. Per the germline V gene, CDR1 is DFQATT and CDR2 is SNEGSKA (reference sequence). V gave up 2 bases and J gave up 2 bases, with 9 bases separating them.

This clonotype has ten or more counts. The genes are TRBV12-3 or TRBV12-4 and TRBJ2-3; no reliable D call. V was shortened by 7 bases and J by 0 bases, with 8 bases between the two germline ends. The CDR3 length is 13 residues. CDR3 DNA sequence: TGTGCCAGCACCGTGACTAGCACAGATACGCAGTATTTT. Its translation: CASTVTSTDTQYF.

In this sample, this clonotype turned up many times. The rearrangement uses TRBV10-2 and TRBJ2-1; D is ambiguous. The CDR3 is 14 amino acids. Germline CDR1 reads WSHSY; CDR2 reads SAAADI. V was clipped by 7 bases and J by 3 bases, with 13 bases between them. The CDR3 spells CASTPPNLYNEQFF. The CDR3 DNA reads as TGCGCCAGCACCCCTCCCAACCTCTACAATGAGCAGTTCTTC.

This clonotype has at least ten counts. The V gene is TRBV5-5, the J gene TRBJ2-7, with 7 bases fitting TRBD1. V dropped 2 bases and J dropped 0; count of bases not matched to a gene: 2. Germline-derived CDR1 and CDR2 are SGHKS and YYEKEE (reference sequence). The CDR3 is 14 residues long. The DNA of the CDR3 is TGTGCCAGCAGCTTAGGGACAGCCTCCTACGAGCAGTACTTC. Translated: CASSLGTASYEQYF.

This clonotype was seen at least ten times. In DNA form, the CDR3 reads TGTGCCAGCAGTTTCCAGGGCCTTCACTCTGGAAACACCATATATTTT. It specifies CASSFQGLHSGNTIYF. The chain uses TRBV28 and TRBJ1-3, with a weak D call TRBD1 (5 bases). The CDR3 has 16 residues. Germline V gives CDR1 MDHEN, CDR2 SYDVKM. The ends were cut back, 3 bases at V and 0 bases at J, with 12 bases in the middle. The variable domain in full, completed from reference TRBV28 and TRBJ1-3, reads DVKVTQSSRYLVKRTGEKVFLECVQDMDHENMFWYRQDPGLGLRLIYFSYDVKMKEKGDIPEGYSVSREKKERFSLILESASTNQTSMYLCASSFQGLHSGNTIYFGEGSWLTVV.

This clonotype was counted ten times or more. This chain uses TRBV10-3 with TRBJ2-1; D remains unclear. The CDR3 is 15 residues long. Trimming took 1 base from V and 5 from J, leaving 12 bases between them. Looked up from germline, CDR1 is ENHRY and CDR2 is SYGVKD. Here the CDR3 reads CAISEWVGQNNEQFF. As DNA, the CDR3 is TGTGCCATCAGTGAGTGGGTGGGTCAAAACAATGAGCAGTTCTTC.

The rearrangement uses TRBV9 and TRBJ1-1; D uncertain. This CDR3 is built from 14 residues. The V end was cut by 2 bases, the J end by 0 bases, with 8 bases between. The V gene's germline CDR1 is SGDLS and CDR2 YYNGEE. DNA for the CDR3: TGTGCCAGCAGCGTTGGAGTCATGAACACTGAAGCTTTCTTT. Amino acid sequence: CASSVGVMNTEAFF.

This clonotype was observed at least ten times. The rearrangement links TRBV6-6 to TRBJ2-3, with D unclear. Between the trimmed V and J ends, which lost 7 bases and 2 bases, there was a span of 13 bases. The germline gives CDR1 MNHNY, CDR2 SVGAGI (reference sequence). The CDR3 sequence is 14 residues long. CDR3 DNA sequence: TGTGCCAGCACCATTAGGGAAGTCACAGATACGCAGTATTTT. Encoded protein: CASTIREVTDTQYF.

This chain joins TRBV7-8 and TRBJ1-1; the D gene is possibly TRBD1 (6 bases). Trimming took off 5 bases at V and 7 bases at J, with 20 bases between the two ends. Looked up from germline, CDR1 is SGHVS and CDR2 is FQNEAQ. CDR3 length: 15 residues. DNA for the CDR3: TGTGCCAGCAGCCGCCTCCGTCGGGGGCACGATGAAGCTTTCTTT. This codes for CASSRLRRGHDEAFF.

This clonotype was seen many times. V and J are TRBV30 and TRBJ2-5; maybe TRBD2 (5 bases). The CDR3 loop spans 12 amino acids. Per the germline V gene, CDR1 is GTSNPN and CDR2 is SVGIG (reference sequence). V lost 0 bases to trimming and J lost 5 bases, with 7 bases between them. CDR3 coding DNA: TGTGCCTGGAGTGTACGGGGTGAGACCCAGTACTTC. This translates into CAWSVRGETQYF.

This chain's CDR3 is CASSQERRGRETQYF. CDR3 coding DNA: TGTGCCAGCAGCCAAGAGAGGCGGGGTCGGGAGACCCAGTACTTC. V usage is TRBV3-1 and J usage is TRBJ2-5; D is perhaps TRBD2 (6 bases). Between the trimmed V and J ends, which lost 0 bases and 5 bases, there was a span of 13 bases. Germline V gives CDR1 LGHDT, CDR2 YNNKEL (reference sequence). This CDR3 region has 15 residues.

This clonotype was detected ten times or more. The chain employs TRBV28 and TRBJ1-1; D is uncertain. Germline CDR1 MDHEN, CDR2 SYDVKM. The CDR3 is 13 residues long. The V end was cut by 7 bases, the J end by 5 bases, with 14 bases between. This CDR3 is CASNGKGRTEAFF. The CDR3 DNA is TGTGCCAGCAATGGGAAAGGGAGGACTGAAGCTTTCTTT.

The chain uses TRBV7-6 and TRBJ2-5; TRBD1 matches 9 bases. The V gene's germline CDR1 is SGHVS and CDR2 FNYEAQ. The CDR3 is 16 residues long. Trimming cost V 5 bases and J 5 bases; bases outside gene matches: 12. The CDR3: CASSPVSDRGRETQYF. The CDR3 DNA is TGTGCCAGCAGCCCCGTTTCGGACAGGGGTAGGGAGACCCAGTACTTC.

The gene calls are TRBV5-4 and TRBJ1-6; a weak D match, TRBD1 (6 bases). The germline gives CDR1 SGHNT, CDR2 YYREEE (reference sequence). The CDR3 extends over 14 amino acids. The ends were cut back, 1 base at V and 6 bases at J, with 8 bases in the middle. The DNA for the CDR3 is TGTGCCAGCAGCTTGAAACAGGGTAATTCACCCCTCCACTTT. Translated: CASSLKQGNSPLHF.

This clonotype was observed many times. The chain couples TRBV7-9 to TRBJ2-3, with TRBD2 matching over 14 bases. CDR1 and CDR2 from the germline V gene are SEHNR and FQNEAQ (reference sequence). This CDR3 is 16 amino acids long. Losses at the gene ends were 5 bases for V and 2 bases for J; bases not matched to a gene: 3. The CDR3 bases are TGTGCCAGCAGCGCGGGACTAGCGGGGGACACAGATACGCAGTATTTT. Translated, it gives CASSAGLAGDTDTQYF.

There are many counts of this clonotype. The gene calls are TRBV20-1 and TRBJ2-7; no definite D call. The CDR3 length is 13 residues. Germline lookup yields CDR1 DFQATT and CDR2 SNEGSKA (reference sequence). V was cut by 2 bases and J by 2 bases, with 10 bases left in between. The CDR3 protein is CSARYQAAYEQYF. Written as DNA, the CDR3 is TGCAGTGCTAGATACCAGGCCGCCTACGAGCAGTACTTC.

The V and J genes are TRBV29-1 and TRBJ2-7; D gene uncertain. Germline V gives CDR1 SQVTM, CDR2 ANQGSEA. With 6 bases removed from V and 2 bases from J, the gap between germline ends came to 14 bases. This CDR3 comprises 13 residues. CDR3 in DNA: TGCAGCGTCGTGCTACAAGGGACCTACGAGCAGTACTTC. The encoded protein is CSVVLQGTYEQYF.